The rows below give T cell receptor beta chains drawn from one sample of a study of T cells in Graves' hyperthyroidism and ophthalmopathy. TCRdb re-derived calls from the multiplex PCR reads in MiXCR, one entry per CDR3 protein. The repertoire holds hundreds of thousands of distinct CDR3 sequences, with 40% to 55% as singletons. Material for sequencing was peripheral blood or thyroid tissue (not recorded which). The receptors shown here come from an adult man with Graves' disease, either hyperthyroidism or ophthalmopathy (not recorded which). Both conserved end residues are part of each CDR3. Fields, in order: J gene, V gene, CDR3 protein.

j_gene: TRBJ2-7; v_gene: TRBV19; CDR3aa: CALPGGRNEQYF
j_gene: TRBJ1-5; v_gene: TRBV29-1; CDR3aa: CSVGQGAKQPQHF
j_gene: TRBJ1-6; v_gene: TRBV7-9; CDR3aa: CASSATLTPLHF
j_gene: TRBJ1-6; v_gene: TRBV10-2; CDR3aa: CASNRQGTNSPLHF
j_gene: TRBJ1-6; v_gene: TRBV25-1; CDR3aa: CARETGANSPLHF
j_gene: TRBJ2-7; v_gene: TRBV5-5; CDR3aa: CASSPRSTGPYEQYF
j_gene: TRBJ1-1; v_gene: TRBV7-9; CDR3aa: CASSRQGPMNTEAFF
j_gene: TRBJ1-2; v_gene: TRBV24-1; CDR3aa: CATSDSGVDYGYTF
j_gene: TRBJ1-2; v_gene: TRBV20-1; CDR3aa: CSARGVTGYGNGYTF
j_gene: TRBJ2-6; v_gene: TRBV12-3/TRBV12-4; CDR3aa: CASSRVGDNVLTF
j_gene: TRBJ1-1; v_gene: TRBV15; CDR3aa: CATSRDLGQSEAFF
j_gene: TRBJ2-5; v_gene: TRBV20-1; CDR3aa: CSASHQETQYF
j_gene: TRBJ1-1; v_gene: TRBV2; CDR3aa: CASRPGGRGTEAFF
j_gene: TRBJ2-6; v_gene: TRBV19; CDR3aa: CASSFRVGANVLTF
j_gene: TRBJ2-7; v_gene: TRBV7-9; CDR3aa: CASSPGLAGGPNEQYF
j_gene: TRBJ2-2; v_gene: TRBV7-9; CDR3aa: CASSRTGPGTGELFF
j_gene: TRBJ1-2; v_gene: TRBV12-3/TRBV12-4; CDR3aa: CASSPNRGGAYGYTF
j_gene: TRBJ2-7; v_gene: TRBV2; CDR3aa: CASSGLARSYEQYF
j_gene: TRBJ1-1; v_gene: TRBV9; CDR3aa: CASSVDPSTEAFF
j_gene: TRBJ2-7; v_gene: TRBV11-2; CDR3aa: CASSLDRLKPQSQQYF
j_gene: TRBJ1-5; v_gene: TRBV6-5; CDR3aa: CASATGRSNQPQHF
j_gene: TRBJ2-7; v_gene: TRBV12-3/TRBV12-4; CDR3aa: CASRPLAGGAYEQYF
j_gene: TRBJ1-2; v_gene: TRBV2; CDR3aa: CASSEYRGGYTF
j_gene: TRBJ2-5; v_gene: TRBV25-1; CDR3aa: CASSDAPWETQYF
j_gene: TRBJ2-5; v_gene: TRBV7-6; CDR3aa: CASSWGLAGGGETQYF
j_gene: TRBJ1-2; v_gene: TRBV10-3; CDR3aa: CAISESLSSNYGYTF
j_gene: TRBJ1-2; v_gene: TRBV20-1; CDR3aa: CSALKRDSNYGYTF
j_gene: TRBJ1-1; v_gene: TRBV10-3; CDR3aa: CATCDGADTEAFF
j_gene: TRBJ1-2; v_gene: TRBV20-1; CDR3aa: CSAALRGTGVSGYTF
j_gene: TRBJ1-2; v_gene: TRBV29-1; CDR3aa: CSVRTGEGYTF
j_gene: TRBJ1-2; v_gene: TRBV12-3/TRBV12-4; CDR3aa: CASSSRTGPYGYTF
j_gene: TRBJ2-5; v_gene: TRBV25-1; CDR3aa: CASSEPDRAGQETQYF